This T cell receptor beta chain comes out of a study of radiation and T cells in renal cell carcinoma. Looking at the study overall: Nephrectomy followed 15 Gy stereotactic body radiation by 4 weeks. Overall study results and limits: In blood, top tumor clones expanded by 2 weeks, shrinking by 4.

Time point meaning: baseline pretreatment blood. Noted treatment: 15 Gy SBRT to primary tumor, nephrectomy 4 weeks later. The tumor was a clear cell renal cell carcinoma. Method: immunoSEQ multiplex PCR; TCRdb's copy keeps in-frame clones and lacks some. The data show approximately 150,000 clones, roughly 80% seen once. The CDR3 extends over 15 amino acids. The germline V gene has CDR1 MGHRA and CDR2 YSYEKL. Losses at the gene ends were 1 base for V and 8 bases for J; bases not matched to a gene: 5. Points on this clone: The antigen is not known.

The sequencing here drew on blood, taken from a patient whose treatment included radiotherapy and nephrectomy. V is TRBV4-1 and J is TRBJ2-1, with 10 bases matching TRBD2. The sequence was obtained from a woman aged 50 to 65 with renal cell carcinoma. CDR3 coding DNA: TGCGCCAGCAGCCAAGGAGCGGGAGGGGGGGATGAGCAGTTCTTC. Its translation: CASSQGAGGGDEQFF.